The next 18 T cell receptor beta chains were all read from a single sample in a study of identical twins. TCRdb independently ran MiXCR on the 5' RACE reads; one entry per CDR3 protein. The sample consists of about 1.7 million distinct CDR3 sequences, less than 35% of them appearing once. Source material: cord blood. The receptors stem from a newborn girl in good health.

This clonotype occurred a few times. The rearrangement uses TRBV5-6 and TRBJ2-7; D might be TRBD1 (6 bases). There are 15 residues in the CDR3. V gave up 0 bases and J gave up 5 bases, with 15 bases separating them. CDR1 SGHDT and CDR2 YYEEEE come from the germline V gene. CDR3 protein: CASSLDRTVGNEQYF. The CDR3 DNA sequence: TGTGCCAGCAGCTTGGATAGGACAGTTGGAAACGAGCAGTACTTC.

The CDR3 region has the DNA TGTGCCAGCAGTGAATCGGGGACAGGGGAAGGAAAACTGTTTTTT. Translation: CASSESGTGEGKLFF. V gene TRBV25-1 combines with J gene TRBJ1-4, with 10 bases lining up with TRBD1. CDR1 and CDR2 from the germline V gene are MGHDK and SYGVNS. CDR3 length: 15 residues. Trimming at V came to 1 base and at J to 10 bases, leaving 6 bases not matched to a gene.

The chain joins TRBV9 to TRBJ1-5, with 11 bases matching TRBD1. The V segment lost 4 bases and the J segment 6 bases; nucleotides outside the gene matches: 3. CDR1 and CDR2 (germline): SGDLS, YYNGEE. The CDR3 is made up of 14 amino acids. The CDR3: CASSTGQGAQPQHF. The CDR3 nucleotides read TGTGCCAGCAGCACAGGACAGGGGGCTCAGCCCCAGCATTTT.

The chain uses TRBV29-1 and TRBJ2-7; 10 positions match TRBD1. The tail of the sequence fits TRBJ2-5 better, so the J call may be wrong. This CDR3 has 14 residues. CDR1 and CDR2 from the germline V gene are SQVTM and ANQGSEA. The CDR3 here is CSVERDRGRETQYF. Here the CDR3 DNA reads TGCAGCGTTGAACGGGACAGGGGCCGAGAGACCCAGTACTTC.

The V call is TRBV27, the J call TRBJ2-7; D is possibly TRBD2 (6 bases). This CDR3 spans 13 amino acids. Germline loops: CDR1 MNHEY, CDR2 SMNVEV (reference sequence). Between the trimmed V and J ends, which lost 6 bases and 2 bases, there was a span of 11 bases. Here the CDR3 DNA reads TGTGCCAGCAGGGAGGCTAGCGCCTACGAGCAGTACTTC. It codes for CASREASAYEQYF.

This chain connects TRBV4-2 to TRBJ2-3, with 7 bases that match TRBD2. CDR1 and CDR2 (germline): LGHNA, YNFKEQ. V trimming: 0 bases; J trimming: 5 bases; junction bases outside the gene matches: 8. This CDR3 region has 16 residues. The CDR3 coding sequence is TGTGCCAGCAGCCAAGATGCGGCGGGAGCGAAAGATACGCAGTATTTT. Amino acid sequence: CASSQDAAGAKDTQYF.

The CDR3 nucleotides are TGTGCCATCAGTGGGTACCACACAGATACGCAGTATTTT. Its translation is CAISGYHTDTQYF. The gene calls are TRBV10-3 and TRBJ2-3, with D uncertain. Trimming removed 4 bases at V and 2 bases at J, with 7 bases between. The CDR3 length is 13 residues. In germline, CDR1 is ENHRY, CDR2 SYGVKD.

The gene calls are TRBV28 and TRBJ2-1; 8 bases match TRBD2. The CDR3 covers 12 residues. Germline values: CDR1 MDHEN, CDR2 SYDVKM. Losses at the gene ends were 10 bases for V and 7 bases for J; bases not matched to a gene: 6. The CDR3 loop is CATGRAENEQFF. Here the CDR3 DNA reads TGTGCCACCGGGAGGGCCGAGAATGAGCAGTTCTTC.

The table lists this clonotype with a few counts. V and J are TRBV24-1 and TRBJ2-1; 14 nucleotides align to TRBD2. The CDR3 spans 16 residues. Germline V CDR1 and CDR2: KGHDR, SFDVKD. Unmatched junction bases numbered 1, after V lost 3 bases and J lost 4 bases. This CDR3 reads CATSDRTSGRYNEQFF. DNA of the CDR3: TGTGCCACCAGTGATCGGACTAGCGGGAGGTACAATGAGCAGTTCTTC.

The V gene is TRBV20-1, the J gene TRBJ1-1; D call uncertain. V gave up 7 bases and J gave up 0 bases, with 15 bases separating them. This CDR3 contains 14 residues. Germline V lookup: CDR1 DFQATT, CDR2 SNEGSKA (reference sequence). CDR3 protein: CSVYARGMNTEAFF. Here the CDR3 DNA reads TGCAGTGTTTATGCCCGGGGAATGAACACTGAAGCTTTCTTT.

With respect to this clonotype: Being one base from a much bigger clone, this may be a read error. V and J are TRBV12-3 or TRBV12-4 and TRBJ1-2, with D tentatively TRBD1 (6 bases). The CDR3 totals 13 residues. This CDR3 is CANSFGGAYGYTF. The CDR3 DNA follows: TGTGCCAACAGTTTTGGGGGGGCATATGGCTACACCTTC.

This clonotype was detected only a few times. J is TRBJ2-1 and V is TRBV4-2; 8 bases are shared with TRBD2. This CDR3 spans 16 amino acids. Losses at the gene ends were 2 bases for V and 4 bases for J; bases not matched to a gene: 7. Germline CDR1 is LGHNA and CDR2 is YNFKEQ. The chain's CDR3 is CASSQSVGGVYNEQFF. CDR3 DNA: TGTGCCAGCAGCCAAAGTGTCGGGGGGGTATACAATGAGCAGTTCTTC.

The V call is TRBV10-3, the J call TRBJ1-2; 7 nucleotides match TRBD1. V shed 6 bases and J 4 bases; nucleotides not matched to a gene: 5. This CDR3 has 13 residues. Looked up from germline, CDR1 is ENHRY and CDR2 is SYGVKD. DNA for the CDR3: TGTGCCATCAGCGAACAGGGGCCCTATGGCTACACCTTC. Amino acid sequence: CAISEQGPYGYTF.

This clonotype has more than one count but fewer than ten. This clone may be a read error of a much larger clone one base away. This chain connects TRBV7-6 to TRBJ2-4; possibly TRBD2 for D (6 bases). The CDR3 sequence is 15 residues long. The V gene's germline CDR1 is SGHVS and CDR2 FNYEAQ. V gave up 1 base and J gave up 0 bases, with 7 bases separating them. This CDR3 is CASSLVGRAKNIQYF. CDR3 in DNA: TGTGCCAGCAGCTTAGTCGGGAGAGCCAAAAACATTCAGTACTTC.

This chain joins TRBV2 and TRBJ2-5, with TRBD2 as a possible D gene (6 bases). The CDR3 is 17 amino acids. Per germline, CDR1 SNHLY and CDR2 FYNNEI. V was trimmed by 2 bases and J by 6 bases, leaving 22 bases between them. The CDR3 is CASSESPLAVGHKTQYF. CDR3 nucleotide sequence: TGTGCCAGCAGTGAATCCCCCTTAGCGGTGGGGCATAAGACCCAGTACTTC.

About this clonotype itself: A junction boundary mismatches the germline segment, possibly from a read error. V usage is TRBV7-9 and J usage is TRBJ1-5; D gene unclear. The CDR3 has 14 residues. CDR1 SEHNR and CDR2 FQNEAQ come from the germline V gene (reference sequence). CDR3 coding DNA: TGTACCAGCAGCAACGATAGGGGCAATCAGCCCCAGCATTTT. As protein: CTSSNDRGNQPQHF.

The V and J genes are TRBV12-3 or TRBV12-4 and TRBJ2-3, with 11 bases that match TRBD2. There are 15 residues in the CDR3. After removal of 3 bases from V and 10 bases from J, the junction contained 9 bases not matched to a gene. The CDR3 DNA reads TGTGCCAGCAGTTTTACTAGCGGGAGAGCGGATGCGCAGTATTTT. Translated, it gives CASSFTSGRADAQYF.

In its sample, this clonotype was seen a few times. The rearrangement links TRBV5-1 to TRBJ2-5; D not resolved. The J call is doubtful: the DNA matches TRBJ2-7 better. The V gene's germline CDR1 is SGHRS and CDR2 YFSETQ. This CDR3 region has 13 residues. The CDR3 DNA sequence: TGCGCCAGCAGCTTTCACAGCGCCTACGAGCAGTACTTC. It translates to CASSFHSAYEQYF.